The 16 T cell receptor beta chains below come from one sample, sequenced in a study of chemoradiotherapy in HPV16-positive cancers. Assay used: immunoSEQ multiplex PCR; TCRdb lists only in-frame clones, some missing. The sample has 9,000 or so clones; 91% are singletons. Sequenced here: blood, sampled from a patient who underwent chemoradiotherapy. The origin of the receptors is a human donor with HPV-associated anogenital cancer.

The J gene is TRBJ2-2, the V gene TRBV15; D is possibly TRBD2 (6 bases). The CDR3 consists of 16 residues. Germline-derived CDR1 and CDR2 are LNHNV and YYDKDF (reference sequence). Trimming left V 3 bases short and J 2 bases short, with 13 bases between. CDR3 loop: CATSSPPGLNTGELFF. CDR3 nucleotides: TGTGCCACCAGCAGTCCCCCGGGACTCAACACCGGGGAGCTGTTTTTT.

The chain links TRBV6-1 to TRBJ1-6, with 8 bases fitting TRBD1. The junction had 2 bases not matched to a gene; V was cut back by 3 bases and J by 7 bases. Germline CDR1 is MNHNS and CDR2 is SASEGT. The CDR3 totals 14 residues. The DNA of the CDR3 is TGTGCCAGCAGTGATAGACAGGGGAATTCACCCCTCCACTTT. Translating gives CASSDRQGNSPLHF.

V gene TRBV6-5 combines with J gene TRBJ1-6; D is unclear. The CDR3 is made up of 14 amino acids. Germline loops: CDR1 MNHEY, CDR2 SVGAGI. V lost 4 bases, J lost 8 bases, and 12 bases lay in between. CDR3 sequence (DNA): TGTGCCAGCAGTTCCCGGAACCTCGATTCACCCCTCCACTTT. This sequence encodes CASSSRNLDSPLHF.

V gene TRBV5-5 combines with J gene TRBJ1-5, with unresolved D. V lost 2 bases to trimming and J lost 5 bases, with 8 bases between them. This CDR3 is 13 amino acids long. Germline-derived CDR1 and CDR2 are SGHKS and YYEKEE (reference sequence). CDR3 nucleotide sequence: TGTGCCAGCAGCTTTGCAGGAGATCAGCCCCAGCATTTT. Translation: CASSFAGDQPQHF.

V and J are TRBV5-4 and TRBJ1-5, with D perhaps TRBD1 (5 bases). This CDR3 comprises 14 residues. Between the trimmed V and J ends, which lost 0 bases and 4 bases, there was a span of 8 bases. Germline lookup yields CDR1 SGHNT and CDR2 YYREEE (reference sequence). The CDR3 sequence is CASSLEGTNQPQHF. CDR3 nucleotides: TGTGCCAGCAGCTTGGAAGGGACTAATCAGCCCCAGCATTTT.

V and J are TRBV21-1 and TRBJ1-2; the DNA was not compared with TRBD1, the D call given in the table. TRBV21-1 is assigned pseudogene status. The CDR3 is 14 amino acids. CDR3 coding DNA: TGTGCCAGCAGCAAATGGACAAGAAACTATGGCTACACCTTC. Amino acids: CASSKWTRNYGYTF.

This sequence joins TRBV5-5 and TRBJ2-5, with TRBD2 matching 8 bases. This CDR3 contains 17 residues. J was trimmed by 2 bases and V by 4 bases; bases with no gene match: 13. Germline V gives CDR1 SGHKS, CDR2 YYEKEE (reference sequence). CDR3 residues: CASSPQTGGAEQETQYF. CDR3 nucleotide sequence: TGTGCCAGCAGCCCCCAAACCGGGGGGGCGGAACAAGAGACCCAGTACTTC.

This clone has only one observation. The chain employs TRBV5-6 and TRBJ2-2; 7 bases line up with TRBD1. V lost 0 bases, J lost 1 base, and 3 bases stayed unmatched. The CDR3 sequence is 16 residues long. Germline CDR1 and CDR2: SGHDT and YYEEEE. This CDR3 is CASSLAGQLNTGELFF. Written as DNA, the CDR3 is TGTGCCAGCAGCTTGGCGGGACAGCTGAACACCGGGGAGCTGTTTTTT.

Comments on this clone: One junction end disagrees with the germline gene, perhaps due to a read error. Within the sample, other DNA sequences also encode this same CDR3. The chain is built from TRBV29-1 and TRBJ1-2; D is uncertain. Germline V gives CDR1 SQVTM, CDR2 ANQGSEA. The CDR3 is made up of 11 amino acids. CDR3 amino acids: CSVEGNYGYTF. DNA of the CDR3: TGCAGCGTTGAAGGTAACTATGGCTATACCTTC.

This chain links TRBV6-6 with TRBJ2-5, with D perhaps TRBD1 or TRBD2 (5 bases each). Germline V gene sequence: CDR1 MNHNY, CDR2 SVGAGI (reference sequence). The CDR3 extends over 12 amino acids. The ends were cut back, 2 bases at V and 4 bases at J, with 5 bases in the middle. Here the CDR3 reads CASSYGGETQYF. CDR3 nucleotides: TGTGCCAGCAGTTACGGGGGAGAGACCCAGTACTTC.

Only one count was recorded for this clone. This chain uses TRBV7-2 with TRBJ1-5; TRBD1 might be the D (5 bases). This CDR3 has 14 amino acids. The V end was cut by 3 bases, the J end by 7 bases, with 13 bases between. CDR1 is SGHTA, CDR2 FQGNSA, per germline. The CDR3 loop is CASSLGGSSQPQHF. The DNA of the CDR3 is TGTGCCAGCAGCTTGGGGGGTTCAAGCCAGCCCCAGCATTTT.

The rearrangement uses TRBV5-4 and TRBJ2-3; 8 bases map to TRBD1. Germline CDR1 is SGHNT and CDR2 is YYREEE (reference sequence). J gave up 1 base and V 4 bases, and 8 bases lay outside the gene matches. The CDR3 is 16 amino acids. The CDR3 nucleotides read TGTGCCAGCAGCCTCAGGGGGCTGATAGGCACAGATACGCAGTATTTT. This codes for CASSLRGLIGTDTQYF.

This chain links TRBV5-1 with TRBJ2-3; D gene unclear. CDR3 length: 11 residues. The ends were cut back, 2 bases at V and 7 bases at J, with 5 bases in the middle. Germline V gene lookup returns CDR1 SGHRS and CDR2 YFSETQ. CDR3 sequence (DNA): TGCGCCAGCAGCTTAGGAAATACGCAGTATTTT. Protein product: CASSLGNTQYF. Full variable domain (outside the CDR3, taken from reference TRBV5-1 and TRBJ2-3): KAGVTQTPRYLIKTRGQQVTLSCSPISGHRSVSWYQQTPGQGLQFLFEYFSETQRNKGNFPGRFSGRQFSNSRSEMNVSTLELGDSALYLCASSLGNTQYFGPGTRLTVL.

This rearrangement joins TRBV7-9 to TRBJ1-3; D is undetermined. This CDR3 has 12 residues. CDR1 is SEHNR and CDR2 is FQNEAQ in the germline V gene (reference sequence). Deletions cut 5 bases from V and 4 bases from J, with 6 bases between. The CDR3 region is CASSPQGNTIYF. The CDR3 coding sequence is TGTGCCAGCAGCCCCCAGGGAAACACCATATATTTT.

V gene TRBV6-5 combines with J gene TRBJ1-5; the D gene is possibly TRBD1 (5 bases). The germline CDR1 and CDR2 sequences are MNHEY and SVGAGI. V lost 4 bases to trimming and J lost 3 bases, with 16 bases between them. The CDR3 covers 16 residues. As DNA, the CDR3 is TGTGCCAGCAGTTCGGGTAGGGGCCCGCTCAATCAGCCCCAGCATTTT. It yields the protein CASSSGRGPLNQPQHF.

The chain combines TRBV27 with TRBJ2-1, with TRBD2 matching 13 bases. Trimming removed 2 bases from V and 6 bases from J; junction bases left unmatched: 4. This CDR3 is 16 amino acids long. CDR1 MNHEY and CDR2 SMNVEV come from the germline V gene (reference sequence). CDR3 sequence reads: CASSLTSGGAVNEQFF. The CDR3 DNA follows: TGTGCCAGCAGTTTAACTAGCGGGGGGGCCGTCAATGAGCAGTTCTTC.